These 13 T cell receptor beta chains came from one sample sequenced in a study of blood T cell repertoires in COVID-19. Clones were read by immunoSEQ multiplex PCR, and TCRdb kept only the in-frame ones, dropping some. The sample lists about 250,000 clones, about 85% occurring once. Sequencing input: peripheral blood. The origin of the receptors is a man younger than 35 with active or convalescent COVID-19.

The rearrangement links TRBV3-1 (or the pseudogene TRBV3-2) to TRBJ2-5; 8 bases line up with TRBD2. The ends lost 4 bases at V and 0 bases at J; junction bases unmatched: 4. Germline V CDR1 and CDR2: LGHDT, YNNKEL (reference sequence). CDR3 length: 15 residues. CDR3 bases: TGTGCCAGCAGCCGGTTTAGCGGGAACCAAGAGACCCAGTACTTC. Translation: CASSRFSGNQETQYF.

The chain links TRBV5-1 to TRBJ1-6; 7 bases agree with TRBD1. V was clipped by 1 base and J by 7 bases; unmatched bases: 8. The CDR3 consists of 16 residues. Germline lookup yields CDR1 SGHRS and CDR2 YFSETQ. CDR3 amino acids: CASSLRSGGRNSPLHF. The CDR3 DNA reads TGCGCCAGCAGCTTGCGCTCAGGGGGTCGGAATTCACCCCTCCACTTT.

J is TRBJ2-5 and V is TRBV5-6, with 9 bases matching TRBD2. CDR3 size: 14 residues. J was trimmed by 4 bases and V by 4 bases; bases with no gene match: 5. Germline V gene sequence: CDR1 SGHDT, CDR2 YYEEEE. Here the CDR3 DNA reads TGTGCCAGCAGCCAGGGACTAGCAATAGAGACCCAGTACTTC. Amino acid sequence: CASSQGLAIETQYF.

This clone has only a few counts. This rearrangement joins TRBV19 to TRBJ1-3; D is perhaps TRBD1 (6 bases). V shed 3 bases and J shed 4 bases, with 13 bases lying between them. Germline CDR1 LNHDA, CDR2 SQIVND (reference sequence). This CDR3 has 15 amino acids. CDR3 loop: CASSITRGAGNTIYF. The CDR3 bases are TGTGCCAGTAGTATTACCAGGGGCGCCGGAAACACCATATATTTT.

The V call is TRBV11-2, the J call TRBJ2-7; 8 nucleotides match TRBD1. The CDR3 is 14 residues long. Looked up from germline, CDR1 is SGHAT and CDR2 is FQNNGV. V lost 2 bases, J lost 2 bases, and 2 bases stayed unmatched. DNA of the CDR3: TGTGCCAGCAGCTTAACGGACAGGGCCTACGAGCAGTACTTC. As protein: CASSLTDRAYEQYF.

V and J are TRBV28 and TRBJ2-7, with 15 bases fitting TRBD2. CDR3 size: 19 residues. The trim removed 6 bases at V and 3 bases at J, leaving 15 bases unmatched. Germline CDR1 and CDR2: MDHEN and SYDVKM. The CDR3 nucleotides read TGTGCCAGCAGCCTCTCCGGACTAGCGGGAGGGGATTCCGGCTACGAGCAGTACTTC. It specifies CASSLSGLAGGDSGYEQYF.

V gene TRBV3-1 (or the pseudogene TRBV3-2) combines with J gene TRBJ1-2; unclear D gene. This CDR3 region has 13 residues. Germline V lookup: CDR1 LGHDT, CDR2 YNNKEL (reference sequence). V lost 1 base and J lost 7, with 10 bases in between. The CDR3 sequence is CASSQGGGLGYTF. CDR3 nucleotides: TGTGCCAGCAGCCAAGGGGGAGGGCTTGGCTACACCTTC.

The V call is TRBV19, the J call TRBJ2-1; possibly TRBD2 for D (5 bases). Trimming pared 0 bases from V and 3 bases from J, leaving 12 bases between. Germline CDR1 is LNHDA and CDR2 is SQIVND (reference sequence). This CDR3 is built from 16 residues. CDR3 coding DNA: TGTGCCAGTAGTATAGAGGCTAGCCGCCTCTACAATGAGCAGTTCTTC. It yields the protein CASSIEASRLYNEQFF.

The rearrangement links TRBV6-2 or TRBV6-3 to TRBJ1-3, with TRBD1 as a possible D gene (6 bases). The CDR3 length is 15 residues. V lost 4 bases and J 5 bases, leaving 15 bases between the germline ends. Per germline, CDR1 MNHEY and CDR2 SVGEGT. This chain's CDR3 is CASSSPWTARNTIYF. In nucleotides, the CDR3 is TGTGCCAGCAGTTCCCCATGGACAGCTAGAAACACCATATATTTT.

The chain couples TRBV6-5 to TRBJ2-7; a weak D match, TRBD1 (5 bases). Between the trimmed V and J ends, which lost 0 bases and 0 bases, there was a span of 12 bases. The CDR3 runs to 16 residues. Per the germline V gene, CDR1 is MNHEY and CDR2 is SVGAGI. The CDR3 loop is CASSYSVGQSSYEQYF. For the CDR3, the DNA is TGTGCCAGCAGTTACTCGGTGGGGCAGAGCTCCTACGAGCAGTACTTC.

This chain uses TRBV29-1 with TRBJ1-1; D gene uncertain. The CDR3 sequence is 10 residues long. The germline V and J ends were trimmed by 5 bases and 7 bases, with 8 bases remaining between them. Germline assignment: CDR1 SQVTM and CDR2 ANQGSEA. CDR3 protein: CSVSLVEAFF. For the CDR3, the DNA is TGCAGCGTTTCCCTCGTTGAAGCTTTCTTT.

The V call is TRBV24-1, the J call TRBJ2-2; possibly TRBD2 for D (6 bases). CDR1 and CDR2 from the germline V gene are KGHDR and SFDVKD. Trimming removed 5 bases at V and 7 bases at J, with 22 bases between. The CDR3 has 17 amino acids. The CDR3 region is CATSASRLAEVGGELFF. For the CDR3, the DNA is TGTGCCACCAGTGCGTCCCGTTTAGCGGAAGTGGGCGGGGAGCTGTTTTTT.

The chain has TRBV6-5 and TRBJ2-2; a possible D gene is TRBD2 (5 bases). V dropped 4 bases and J dropped 3 bases, with 9 bases sitting between them. Germline CDR1 is MNHEY and CDR2 is SVGAGI. The CDR3 covers 14 residues. The CDR3 DNA sequence: TGTGCCAGCAGTTCGAGGGAGTACACCGGGGAGCTGTTTTTT. Residues: CASSSREYTGELFF.